This T cell receptor beta chain was sequenced in a study of blood T cell repertoires in COVID-19. The CDR3 covers 13 residues. V was trimmed by 6 bases and J by 7 bases, leaving 14 bases between them. Looked up from germline, CDR1 is MNHEY and CDR2 is SVGAGI. Profiling relied on immunoSEQ multiplex PCR, and the TCRdb table lists in-frame clones only, not all of them. In the table there are some 100,000 clones, 88% of which are singletons. This chain uses TRBV6-5 with TRBJ2-3; D may be TRBD1 (6 bases). The source is a woman between 55 and 75 years old with acute or convalescent COVID-19. Sequences were obtained from peripheral blood. The CDR3 region is CASRSTGWYTQYF. The CDR3 nucleotides read TGTGCCAGCAGGTCAACAGGGTGGTATACGCAGTATTTT.